This T cell receptor beta chain was recorded in a study of response to subunit inactivated influenza vaccine. Using its own MiXCR run on the RT-PCR reads, TCRdb lists one record per CDR3 protein. The table includes hundreds of thousands of distinct CDR3 sequences, 11% to 15% detected once. The germline CDR1 and CDR2 sequences are DFQATT and SNEGSKA (reference sequence). V lost 3 bases to trimming and J lost 1 base, with 3 bases between them. CDR3 length: 11 residues. This clonotype was observed at least ten times. The antigen is unknown. General study results and limits: The authors offered the suggestion that each seasonal influenza vaccination recruits few new T cells.

The clonotype was recovered from a man aged 50-59 years who received an inactivated influenza vaccine. Sequencing used PBMCs from blood, obtained approximately 15 days before vaccination. The chain carries TRBV20-1 and TRBJ1-1; D remains ambiguous. The CDR3 sequence: CSARGNTEAFF. The CDR3 DNA follows: TGCAGTGCTAGGGGGAACACTGAAGCTTTCTTT.